This TCR beta chain was identified during a study of cytomegalovirus exposure and HLA in healthy donors. Study details: Both the roughly 120 validation repertoires and the approximately 700 first-cohort repertoires used the same platform, as reported by a later analysis.

CDR3 size: 14 residues. CDR1 SGHAT and CDR2 FQDESV come from the germline V gene (reference sequence). The V and J ends lost 4 bases and 2 bases, in that order; junction bases with no gene match: 4. The approximately 130-subject validation cohort, separate from the approximately 670-subject first cohort, included the donors. Comments on this clone: Its antigen is unidentified.

Only in-frame clones appear in the TCRdb table, and some are missing; sequencing was by immunoSEQ multiplex PCR. This table holds about 140,000 clones, 70% to 85% found once. Findings and limits, study-wide: Specificity for CMV antigens was confirmed in vitro for three of the CMV-associated chains.

The receptor was isolated from a man between 25 and 39 years old in good health and CMV-seropositive. Sequenced sample: PBMCs. The V call is TRBV11-1, the J call TRBJ2-5, with 7 positions matching TRBD2. The CDR3 sequence: CASSSWRGQETQYF. CDR3 coding DNA: TGTGCCAGCAGCTCCTGGCGGGGGCAAGAGACCCAGTACTTC.